One sample yielded the 29 T cell receptor beta chains listed below, sequenced in a study of blood T cell repertoires in COVID-19. Assay used: immunoSEQ multiplex PCR; TCRdb lists only in-frame clones, some missing. The table lists some 200,000 clones, around 90% of them singletons. Input material: PBMCs or T cells enriched from blood (not recorded which). The receptors derive from a man in his late teens or twenties with acute COVID-19.

This chain links TRBV3-1 (or the pseudogene TRBV3-2) with TRBJ2-7, with TRBD1 identical over 7 bases. V lost 2 bases and J lost 2; bases outside the gene matches: 6. CDR1 LGHDT and CDR2 YNNKEL come from the germline V gene (reference sequence). The CDR3 has 15 residues. CDR3 nucleotide sequence: TGTGCCAGCAGCCAACCCGGACAGGAGACCTACGAGCAGTACTTC. It is translated as CASSQPGQETYEQYF.

The chain uses TRBV15 and TRBJ1-1; D uncertain. The V gene's germline CDR1 is LNHNV and CDR2 YYDKDF (reference sequence). Trimming stripped 5 bases from V and 3 bases from J, with 16 bases between. CDR3 size: 15 residues. The CDR3 DNA sequence: TGTGCCACCAGCCGAGGGTACGGGGTGGACACTGAAGCTTTCTTT. It translates to CATSRGYGVDTEAFF.

In this sample, this clone turned up once. The chain is built from TRBV6-5 and TRBJ1-2; D is uncertain. Between the trimmed V and J ends, which lost 3 bases and 1 base, there was a span of 6 bases. Per germline, CDR1 MNHEY and CDR2 SVGAGI. The CDR3 has 13 amino acids. The DNA for the CDR3 is TGTGCCAGCAGTTATCTATTTAACTATGGCTACACCTTC. It codes for CASSYLFNYGYTF.

Details on this clone: Other DNA sequences in this sample translate to the same CDR3. The chain couples TRBV27 to TRBJ1-1, with D possibly being TRBD1 (6 bases). Germline CDR1 is MNHEY and CDR2 is SMNVEV (reference sequence). V was shortened by 2 bases and J by 0 bases, with 7 bases between the two germline ends. This CDR3 comprises 14 residues. The CDR3 is CASSLQGLNTEAFF. DNA for the CDR3: TGTGCCAGCAGTTTACAGGGGCTGAACACTGAAGCTTTCTTT.

The rearrangement uses TRBV9 and TRBJ2-3; possibly TRBD1 for D (5 bases). This CDR3 is built from 17 residues. Between the trimmed V and J ends, which lost 0 bases and 0 bases, there was a span of 14 bases. Germline CDR1 reads SGDLS; CDR2 reads YYNGEE. Here the CDR3 reads CASSVGQTSSSTDTQYF. The CDR3, as DNA: TGTGCCAGCAGCGTAGGACAGACCAGTTCTAGCACAGATACGCAGTATTTT. The whole variable domain, filled in from reference TRBV9 and TRBJ2-3, reads DSGVTQTPKHLITATGQRVTLRCSPRSGDLSVYWYQQSLDQGLQFLIQYYNGEERAKGNILERFSAQQFPDLHSELNLSSLELGDSALYFCASSVGQTSSSTDTQYFGPGTRLTVL.

The genes are TRBV6-4 and TRBJ2-7; TRBD2 agrees at 9 bases. Per germline, CDR1 MRHNA and CDR2 SNTAGT. After removal of 7 bases from V and 2 bases from J, the junction contained 3 bases not matched to a gene. This CDR3 region has 13 residues. Here the CDR3 reads CASTAGGPYEQYF. The DNA of the CDR3 is TGTGCCAGCACCGCGGGAGGGCCCTACGAGCAGTACTTC.

The chain carries TRBV19 and TRBJ1-5; possibly TRBD1 for D (5 bases). V lost 7 bases and J 2 bases, leaving 12 bases between the germline ends. CDR1 LNHDA and CDR2 SQIVND come from the germline V gene (reference sequence). This CDR3 is built from 14 residues. CDR3 residues: CASIRGAGNQPQHF. The CDR3 bases are TGTGCCAGTATAAGGGGCGCCGGCAATCAGCCCCAGCATTTT.

The chain couples TRBV28 to TRBJ1-4, with D unclear. This CDR3 is built from 16 residues. V was trimmed by 2 bases and J by 0 bases, leaving 10 bases between them. Germline V CDR1 and CDR2: MDHEN, SYDVKM. The DNA of the CDR3 is TGTGCCAGCAGTTTACCCCGGAGACCAACTAATGAAAAACTGTTTTTT. Amino acid sequence: CASSLPRRPTNEKLFF.

The V gene is TRBV7-3, the J gene TRBJ1-3, with D uncertain. The CDR3 contains 15 residues. Between the trimmed V and J ends, which lost 5 bases and 4 bases, there was a span of 15 bases. The germline V gene encodes CDR1 SGHTA and CDR2 FQGTGA. CDR3 residues: CASSLQPGGGNTIYF. In DNA, the CDR3 is TGTGCCAGCAGCCTTCAGCCTGGCGGGGGAAACACCATATATTTT.

The chain couples TRBV18 to TRBJ2-1; TRBD2 agrees at 7 bases. This CDR3 has 15 residues. CDR1 and CDR2 from the germline V gene are KGHSH and LQKENI. The J segment lost 8 bases and the V segment lost 0 bases, leaving 7 bases of the junction unmatched. CDR3 residues: CASSPPAGDRDEQFF. The CDR3, as DNA: TGTGCCAGCTCACCACCGGCGGGAGATAGGGATGAGCAGTTCTTC.

This clone was detected only a few times. This chain connects TRBV11-3 to TRBJ2-7; 8 positions agree with TRBD2. V dropped 5 bases and J dropped 6; count of bases not matched to a gene: 15. CDR3 length: 16 residues. Germline V lookup: CDR1 SGHNT, CDR2 YENEEA. CDR3 sequence (DNA): TGTGCCAGCAGCCTGATAGGTAATAGCGGGGTGGCCGAGCAGTACTTC. This translates into CASSLIGNSGVAEQYF. The full variable domain, rest sourced from reference TRBV11-3 and TRBJ2-7, is EAGVVQSPRYKIIEKKQPVAFWCNPISGHNTLYWYLQNLGQGPELLIRYENEEAVDDSQLPKDRFSAERLKGVDSTLKIQPAELGDSAVYLCASSLIGNSGVAEQYFGPGTRLTVT.

J is TRBJ2-7 and V is TRBV27, with D perhaps TRBD2 (5 bases). There are 14 residues in the CDR3. V was cut by 2 bases and J by 4 bases, with 12 bases left in between. CDR1 MNHEY and CDR2 SMNVEV come from the germline V gene (reference sequence). The CDR3 region is CASSLRETGYEQYF. The CDR3 nucleotides read TGTGCCAGCAGTTTAAGGGAGACTGGTTACGAGCAGTACTTC.

The chain links TRBV19 to TRBJ2-2; 8 bases fit TRBD1. After removal of 4 bases from V and 0 bases from J, the junction contained 19 bases not matched to a gene. This CDR3 has 21 residues. From germline, CDR1 is LNHDA and CDR2 SQIVND (reference sequence). This CDR3 is CASSTRAGQEGAWTNTGELFF. Written as DNA, the CDR3 is TGTGCCAGTAGTACCCGGGCGGGACAGGAGGGAGCTTGGACGAACACCGGGGAGCTGTTTTTT.

The chain recombines TRBV24-1 with TRBJ1-1; 8 bases map to TRBD1. CDR1 and CDR2 from the germline V gene are KGHDR and SFDVKD. The J segment lost 5 bases and the V segment lost 4 bases, leaving 8 bases of the junction unmatched. There are 15 residues in the CDR3. The CDR3 loop reads CATSDPGQGETEAFF. The CDR3 region has the DNA TGTGCCACCAGTGACCCTGGACAGGGTGAAACTGAAGCTTTCTTT.

The V and J genes are TRBV5-6 and TRBJ1-5, with 8 bases lining up with TRBD1. The germline CDR1 and CDR2 sequences are SGHDT and YYEEEE. The V segment lost 6 bases and the J segment 9 bases; nucleotides outside the gene matches: 20. The CDR3 loop spans 17 amino acids. In nucleotides, the CDR3 is TGTGCCAGCACCATTGTCCGCACCCCCAGGGGGCGAGGGCCCCAGCATTTT. This encodes CASTIVRTPRGRGPQHF.

This clone was detected a few times. The chain is built from TRBV27 and TRBJ1-1; maybe TRBD1 (5 bases). The CDR3 has 14 amino acids. Germline-derived CDR1 and CDR2 are MNHEY and SMNVEV (reference sequence). V gave up 7 bases and J gave up 8 bases, with 20 bases separating them. This CDR3 reads CASNPLRVNGEAFF. CDR3 coding DNA: TGTGCCAGCAACCCACTCAGGGTGAATGGGGAAGCTTTCTTT.

V usage is TRBV5-6 and J usage is TRBJ2-7; 9 nucleotides align to TRBD1. This CDR3 spans 14 amino acids. J lost 2 bases, V lost 2 bases, and 2 bases had no gene match. CDR1 SGHDT and CDR2 YYEEEE come from the germline V gene. CDR3 region: CASSFGDRAYEQYF. The CDR3 nucleotides are TGTGCCAGCAGCTTTGGGGACAGGGCCTACGAGCAGTACTTC. Variable domain in full (rest from reference TRBV5-6 and TRBJ2-7): DAGVTQSPTHLIKTRGQQVTLRCSPKSGHDTVSWYQQALGQGPQFIFQYYEEEERQRGNFPDRFSGHQFPNYSSELNVNALLLGDSALYLCASSFGDRAYEQYFGPGTRLTVT.

The chain links TRBV27 to TRBJ1-2, with TRBD1 matching over 8 bases. CDR1 is MNHEY and CDR2 is SMNVEV in the germline V gene (reference sequence). Unmatched junction bases numbered 6, after V lost 2 bases and J lost 4 bases. This CDR3 is 15 amino acids long. CDR3 coding DNA: TGTGCCAGCAGTTTAGCCAGGGGGCTTCTCTATGGCTACACCTTC. Protein sequence: CASSLARGLLYGYTF.

J is TRBJ1-1 and V is TRBV18; possibly TRBD1 for D (5 bases). V was trimmed by 5 bases and J by 11 bases, leaving 15 bases between them. The CDR3 totals 12 residues. CDR1 KGHSH and CDR2 LQKENI come from the germline V gene. The CDR3 DNA is TGTGCCAGCTCATCAGACAGATTTTTTGCTTTCTTT. Translated, it gives CASSSDRFFAFF.

The chain is built from TRBV5-1 and TRBJ2-1; possible D gene TRBD1, 6 bases. CDR1 is SGHRS, CDR2 YFSETQ, per germline. This CDR3 contains 14 residues. Trimming took off 1 base at V and 10 bases at J, with 15 bases between the two ends. The CDR3 loop reads CASSLQGRFNEQFF. The CDR3 DNA sequence: TGCGCCAGCAGCTTGCAGGGGCGCTTCAACGAGCAGTTCTTC. Filled out from reference TRBV5-1 and TRBJ2-1, the complete variable domain reads KAGVTQTPRYLIKTRGQQVTLSCSPISGHRSVSWYQQTPGQGLQFLFEYFSETQRNKGNFPGRFSGRQFSNSRSEMNVSTLELGDSALYLCASSLQGRFNEQFFGPGTRLTVL.

The chain recombines TRBV5-1 with TRBJ2-1; 10 nucleotides align to TRBD2. The CDR3 is made up of 16 amino acids. V was clipped by 2 bases and J by 7 bases; unmatched bases: 9. Germline lookup yields CDR1 SGHRS and CDR2 YFSETQ. In nucleotides, the CDR3 is TGCGCCAGCAGCTTCCCCCGGCTAGCGGGAGTAAATGAGCAGTTCTTC. It yields the protein CASSFPRLAGVNEQFF.

This clone was seen a handful of times. This chain connects TRBV10-2 to TRBJ1-5; D is unresolved. In germline, CDR1 is WSHSY, CDR2 SAAADI. V was trimmed by 9 bases and J by 7 bases, leaving 19 bases between them. This CDR3 spans 14 amino acids. CDR3 coding DNA: TGCGCCAGACACATTCGTTTCGAGGGACAGCCCCAGCATTTT. Protein sequence: CARHIRFEGQPQHF.

The rearrangement uses TRBV28 and TRBJ1-3; TRBD1 might be the D (6 bases). The germline V gene has CDR1 MDHEN and CDR2 SYDVKM. CDR3 size: 14 residues. The ends were cut back, 5 bases at V and 4 bases at J, with 12 bases in the middle. The CDR3 loop is CASSTGYSGNTIYF. The CDR3 coding sequence is TGTGCCAGCAGTACAGGGTACTCCGGAAACACCATATATTTT.

V gene TRBV6-2 or TRBV6-3 combines with J gene TRBJ2-5, with D unclear. The germline V and J ends were trimmed by 4 bases and 4 bases, with 7 bases remaining between them. This CDR3 spans 12 amino acids. Germline V gene sequence: CDR1 MNHEY, CDR2 SVGEGT. CDR3 coding DNA: TGTGCCAGCAGTTCCAGTTCAGAGACCCAGTACTTC. Translation: CASSSSSETQYF.

The chain couples TRBV25-1 to TRBJ2-7; a weak D match, TRBD1 (5 bases). The germline V and J ends were trimmed by 6 bases and 6 bases, with 15 bases remaining between them. This CDR3 has 13 residues. The germline V gene has CDR1 MGHDK and CDR2 SYGVNS. The CDR3 loop is CASSQDKLGEQYF. In DNA form, the CDR3 reads TGTGCCAGCAGCCAGGACAAATTGGGCGAGCAGTACTTC.

V usage is TRBV4-1 and J usage is TRBJ1-6, with unresolved D. CDR1 is MGHRA and CDR2 is YSYEKL in the germline V gene. V shed 0 bases and J shed 14 bases, with 14 bases lying between them. This CDR3 is built from 14 residues. Here the CDR3 reads CASSQDLGIQALHF. DNA of the CDR3: TGCGCCAGCAGCCAAGATCTCGGCATCCAGGCCCTCCACTTT.

The rearrangement uses TRBV4-2 and TRBJ2-7; D is unclear. The CDR3 runs to 13 residues. Trimming removed 3 bases from V and 2 bases from J, with 8 bases in between. Germline CDR1 LGHNA, CDR2 YNFKEQ. CDR3 loop: CASSHPATYEQYF. The CDR3, as DNA: TGTGCCAGCAGCCATCCCGCTACCTACGAGCAGTACTTC.

The genes are TRBV6-5 and TRBJ1-1; possibly TRBD1 for D (5 bases). V gave up 6 bases and J gave up 4 bases, with 15 bases separating them. This CDR3 comprises 14 residues. CDR1 and CDR2 (germline): MNHEY, SVGAGI. The CDR3 nucleotides are TGTGCCAGCAGCCGCGACAGAAGTCGCACTGAAGCTTTCTTT. Translated, it gives CASSRDRSRTEAFF.

V gene TRBV7-8 combines with J gene TRBJ2-1; the match to TRBD1 covers 9 bases. The CDR3 contains 19 residues. CDR1 SGHVS and CDR2 FQNEAQ come from the germline V gene. Germline trimming cut 2 bases from V and 7 bases from J; bases unmatched to any gene: 18. The CDR3 here is CASSLPADRGERIWNEQFF. In DNA, the CDR3 is TGTGCCAGCAGCTTACCCGCGGACAGGGGAGAGAGGATTTGGAATGAGCAGTTCTTC.